This T cell receptor beta chain emerged from a study of shared clonotypes between healthy human individuals. V lost 1 base, J lost 9 bases, and 6 bases stayed unmatched. Germline V CDR1 and CDR2: SGDLS, YYNGEE. CDR3 length equals 13 residues. The method was immunoSEQ multiplex PCR; TCRdb's version includes in-frame clones alone and lacks a portion of them. The sample carries approximately 2,300,000 clones, just under 95% recorded once. The V and J genes are TRBV9 and TRBJ1-1; 7 positions agree with TRBD1. The sequence was collected from a man younger than 35 in good health. Some clones in this sample may be carry-over from other donors' samples. The specimen sequenced was naive CD4+ T cells from PBMCs. Subset in this sample: CD45RA+ positively selected. The CDR3 protein is CASSVSSTGQAFF. The CDR3 nucleotides are TGTGCCAGCAGCGTAAGTTCGACAGGGCAAGCTTTCTTT.